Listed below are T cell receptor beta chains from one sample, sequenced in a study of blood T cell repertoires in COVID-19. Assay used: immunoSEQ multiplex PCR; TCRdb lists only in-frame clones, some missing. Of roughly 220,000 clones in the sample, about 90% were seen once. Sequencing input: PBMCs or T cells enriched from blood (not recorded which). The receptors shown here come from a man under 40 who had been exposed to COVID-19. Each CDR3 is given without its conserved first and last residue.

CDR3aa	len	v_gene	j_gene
ASSPDGRNYGYT	12	TRBV5-1	TRBJ1-2
ASSLTGKYEQY	11	TRBV5-8	TRBJ2-7
ASSLSSGILEQY	12	TRBV5-1	TRBJ2-7
ASSGGGFGKLF	11	TRBV7-2	TRBJ1-4
ASRRTGNNNSPLH	13	TRBV2	TRBJ1-6
ASSSWESLTGDHEQY	15	TRBV27	TRBJ2-7
SGGTSRETQY	10	TRBV29-1	TRBJ2-5
ATSGVAIRGYT	11	TRBV24-1	TRBJ1-2
ASSTDRGTGEQY	12	TRBV6-5	TRBJ2-7
AIDGTASYNEQF	12	TRBV2	TRBJ2-1
ASSLSRGAMDEQY	13	TRBV27	TRBJ2-7
ASSQDPSEPYNEQF	14	TRBV3-1/TRBV3-2	TRBJ2-1
ASRDSGLSSYEQY	13	TRBV27	TRBJ2-7
ASSQRTQRGSDTQY	14	TRBV4-2	TRBJ2-3
ASSPGAANYNEQF	13	TRBV19	TRBJ2-1
SRGVGTEAF	9	TRBV20-1	TRBJ1-1
ASSPRRGPEQY	11	TRBV7-6	TRBJ2-7
ASFGVRGGYT	10	TRBV19	TRBJ1-2
AWRPLRRLGPGGMNTEAF	18	TRBV30	TRBJ1-1
ASSLARGNGELF	12	TRBV11-2	TRBJ2-2
ASSLAGGRGDEQY	13	TRBV5-1	TRBJ2-7
AWSTGRGTEAF	11	TRBV30	TRBJ1-1
ASRGTGDTEAF	11	TRBV5-1	TRBJ1-1
ASSQDPHGQADTGELF	16	TRBV4-3	TRBJ2-2
ASSAGGAKNIQY	12	TRBV10-1	TRBJ2-4
ASSVDNSNEKLF	12	TRBV9	TRBJ1-4
ASSLPRGYQPQH	12	TRBV3-1/TRBV3-2	TRBJ1-5
ASSHYPEGRADTQY	14	TRBV3-1/TRBV3-2	TRBJ2-3
ASSLISYEQY	10	TRBV7-2	TRBJ2-7
ASSPIGTGGHSGNTIY	16	TRBV18	TRBJ1-3
AISASGGYEQY	11	TRBV10-3	TRBJ2-7
ASSPLSYEQY	10	TRBV6-2/TRBV6-3	TRBJ2-7
ASRRVFAEELNYGYT	15	TRBV19	TRBJ1-2
ASSSAASTDTQY	12	TRBV11-3	TRBJ2-3
ASSRGREETQY	11	TRBV12-3/TRBV12-4	TRBJ2-5
ASGLEGRPDEGQY	13	TRBV12-5	TRBJ2-7
ASSAQGAPGNTIY	13	TRBV7-9	TRBJ1-3
ASKKDRGSTGELF	13	TRBV25-1	TRBJ2-2
ASRLFGALGNQPQH	14	TRBV2	TRBJ1-5
ASTLTGGSNQPQH	13	TRBV19	TRBJ1-5
ASSLDPGYNEQF	12	TRBV11-2	TRBJ2-1
ASSLGGRGSPGNQPQH	16	TRBV4-1	TRBJ1-5
ASSYSFGPGVLF	12	TRBV6-5	TRBJ1-4
ASSAGTGVYGANVLT	15	TRBV9	TRBJ2-6
ASSGLTYEQY	10	TRBV19	TRBJ2-7
ASSNQGAVTEAF	12	TRBV19	TRBJ1-1
ASSYSRGQETQY	12	TRBV6-5	TRBJ2-5
ASSQASGGVWSQY	13	TRBV3-1/TRBV3-2	TRBJ2-5
ASSLTGAADSPLH	13	TRBV7-9	TRBJ1-6